What follows are 27 T cell receptor beta chains derived from one specimen sequenced in a study of shared clonotypes between healthy human individuals (dated by TCRdb to 2018 to 2021). CD8 naive samples were CD45RO-negative cells positively selected for CCR7, giving a CD45RA+CCR7+ population that excluded TemRA cells. The library was prepared using the immunoSEQ multiplex PCR assay. This is the immuneACCESS table as TCRdb keeps it, with only in-frame sequences that have V and J called. A part of the clones is gone; compared with another copy, unresolved V genes explain less than half, and the rest is unexplained. Present in this sample are millions of clones, under 95% of which were seen just once. Roughly 1.7% of the sample rests with the top ten. The material sequenced was naive CD8+ T cells from PBMCs. The cell subset or site label corresponds to: CD45RA+CCR7+. The receptors originated from a man between 18 and 29 years old in good health. Some clones in this sample may be carry-over from other donors' samples.

V is TRBV29-1 and J is TRBJ2-5; D gene uncertain. The CDR3 contains 12 residues. The V end was cut by 7 bases, the J end by 4 bases, with 13 bases between. Germline V lookup: CDR1 SQVTM, CDR2 ANQGSEA. DNA of the CDR3: TGCAGCGCCCCAGATGGTGGAGAGACCCAGTACTTC. It is translated as CSAPDGGETQYF.

V usage is TRBV27 and J usage is TRBJ1-1, with TRBD1 identical over 8 bases. CDR1 is MNHEY, CDR2 SMNVEV, per germline (reference sequence). The CDR3 is made up of 14 amino acids. The V segment lost 4 bases and the J segment 3 bases; nucleotides outside the gene matches: 4. CDR3 sequence (DNA): TGTGCCAGCAGTTCCCTGGACAGGGACACTGAAGCTTTCTTT. It codes for CASSSLDRDTEAFF.

The gene calls are TRBV7-9 and TRBJ1-5, with D maybe TRBD1 (6 bases). V lost 2 bases, J lost 7 bases, and 12 bases lay in between. This CDR3 has 14 amino acids. Germline V gives CDR1 SEHNR, CDR2 FQNEAQ (reference sequence). The CDR3 loop is CASSLSTGSQPQHF. As DNA, the CDR3 is TGTGCCAGCAGCTTATCTACAGGGTCCCAGCCCCAGCATTTT.

This rearrangement joins TRBV10-1 to TRBJ2-1; 7 positions match TRBD2. There are 15 residues in the CDR3. J lost 5 bases, V lost 0 bases, and 4 bases had no gene match. Germline CDR1 and CDR2: WNHNN and SYGVQD (reference sequence). The CDR3 protein is CASSESSGEDNEQFF. In DNA form, the CDR3 reads TGCGCCAGCAGTGAGTCGAGCGGGGAGGACAATGAGCAGTTCTTC.

The chain is built from TRBV4-3 and TRBJ2-7; no clear D gene. V lost 8 bases and J 5 bases, leaving 16 bases between the germline ends. The germline V gene has CDR1 LGHNA and CDR2 YSLEER. This CDR3 contains 13 residues. The CDR3 DNA follows: TGCGCCAGCTCCCGATCCACAGTACACGAGCAGTACTTC. As protein: CASSRSTVHEQYF.

The CDR3 nucleotides read TGTGCCAGTGGCGACTTGATTCCCCGCAATCAGCCCCAGCATTTT. This encodes CASGDLIPRNQPQHF. This rearrangement joins TRBV19 to TRBJ1-5; D remains ambiguous. The CDR3 extends over 15 amino acids. Per germline, CDR1 LNHDA and CDR2 SQIVND (reference sequence). The V end was cut by 8 bases, the J end by 2 bases, with 16 bases between.

This chain joins TRBV27 and TRBJ2-1, with 8 bases identical to TRBD1. V lost 2 bases and J lost 8; bases outside the gene matches: 14. The germline gives CDR1 MNHEY, CDR2 SMNVEV (reference sequence). The CDR3 covers 17 residues. CDR3 bases: TGTGCCAGCAGTTTACCATCGACAGGGGCTGAAGTCTATGAGCAGTTCTTC. Translating gives CASSLPSTGAEVYEQFF.

Here the CDR3 DNA reads TGTGCCAGCAGCCCGGTTGGGCTAGCGGGAGTAAATGAGCAGTTCTTC. This codes for CASSPVGLAGVNEQFF. The chain links TRBV13 to TRBJ2-1; TRBD2 agrees at 10 bases. Germline loops: CDR1 PRHDT, CDR2 FYEKMQ (reference sequence). This CDR3 has 16 residues. With 5 bases clipped from V and 7 bases from J, the junction kept 11 bases outside the gene matches. The full variable domain, completed using reference TRBV13 and TRBJ2-1, is AAGVIQSPRHLIKEKRETATLKCYPIPRHDTVYWYQQGPGQDPQFLISFYEKMQSDKGSIPDRFSAQQFSDYHSELNMSSLELGDSALYFCASSPVGLAGVNEQFFGPGTRLTVL.

This clone was seen only once. The chain combines TRBV11-2 with TRBJ2-5, with D possibly being TRBD2 (6 bases). Germline V lookup: CDR1 SGHAT, CDR2 FQNNGV. The CDR3 spans 15 residues. With 4 bases removed from V and 7 bases from J, the gap between germline ends came to 19 bases. Here the CDR3 reads CASSSPYDRRGTQYF. CDR3 DNA sequence: TGTGCCAGCAGCTCCCCGTATGACCGGAGGGGGACCCAGTACTTC.

The rearrangement uses TRBV19 and TRBJ2-1, with 7 bases aligning to TRBD2. CDR1 is LNHDA and CDR2 is SQIVND in the germline V gene (reference sequence). V dropped 1 base and J dropped 2; count of bases not matched to a gene: 5. The CDR3 loop spans 16 amino acids. The CDR3 DNA reads TGTGCCAGTAGTATAGCCGCGGGAGCGACCTACAATGAGCAGTTCTTC. This gives the protein CASSIAAGATYNEQFF.

V is TRBV27 and J is TRBJ2-7; D not resolved. CDR3 length: 14 amino acids. The germline V gene has CDR1 MNHEY and CDR2 SMNVEV (reference sequence). V lost 4 bases and J lost 2, with 12 bases in between. The CDR3 sequence is CASSSTLSPYEQYF. In DNA form, the CDR3 reads TGTGCCAGCAGTTCGACCCTAAGCCCCTACGAGCAGTACTTC.

This chain links TRBV28 with TRBJ2-3, with D maybe TRBD2 (6 bases). The V end was cut by 3 bases, the J end by 3 bases, with 13 bases between. From germline, CDR1 is MDHEN and CDR2 SYDVKM. This CDR3 is built from 15 residues. The CDR3 sequence: CASSFGLRGTDTQYF. For the CDR3, the DNA is TGTGCCAGCAGTTTCGGACTCCGGGGGACAGATACGCAGTATTTT.

In DNA, the CDR3 is TGTGCCAGCAGTTACTCCCCGGACGCAAGAGGGGAAAAACTGTTTTTT. This gives the protein CASSYSPDARGEKLFF. V and J are TRBV6-6 and TRBJ1-4; D uncertain. The V gene's germline CDR1 is MNHNY and CDR2 SVGAGI (reference sequence). V lost 0 bases and J 8 bases, leaving 16 bases between the germline ends. CDR3 length equals 16 residues.

This clone was found once. The rearrangement uses TRBV2 and TRBJ2-1; D may match TRBD1 or TRBD2 (5 bases each). The V end was cut by 2 bases, the J end by 9 bases, with 11 bases between. The CDR3 length is 13 residues. Germline V CDR1 and CDR2: SNHLY, FYNNEI. CDR3 in DNA: TGTGCCAGCAGTGAATATGGGACGGGTGAGCAGTTCTTC. This sequence encodes CASSEYGTGEQFF.

The chain has TRBV9 and TRBJ2-3; 7 bases align to TRBD2. V was clipped by 3 bases and J by 5 bases; unmatched bases: 9. The V gene's germline CDR1 is SGDLS and CDR2 YYNGEE. This CDR3 contains 15 residues. CDR3 nucleotides: TGTGCCAGCAGCGAACTAGCGCGTCTGGGAGATACGCAGTATTTT. It yields the protein CASSELARLGDTQYF.

V and J are TRBV9 and TRBJ1-2; no definite D call. The CDR3 is 15 residues long. V was shortened by 7 bases and J by 4 bases, with 20 bases between the two germline ends. In germline, CDR1 is SGDLS, CDR2 YYNGEE. CDR3: CASGPSGDATYGYTF. The CDR3 DNA reads as TGTGCCAGCGGCCCTAGCGGTGACGCTACCTATGGCTACACCTTC.

The chain uses TRBV5-1 and TRBJ2-3; 15 bases fit TRBD2. CDR3 length: 19 residues. J was trimmed by 1 base and V by 1 base; bases with no gene match: 7. CDR1 is SGHRS, CDR2 YFSETQ, per germline. The DNA of the CDR3 is TGCGCCAGCAGCTTGACTCGGACTAGCGGGAGGGAGGGCACAGATACGCAGTATTTT. Translated: CASSLTRTSGREGTDTQYF.

The chain joins TRBV5-6 to TRBJ2-1, with 9 nucleotides matching TRBD2. J lost 3 bases, V lost 4 bases, and 8 bases had no gene match. This CDR3 has 16 amino acids. Germline CDR1 is SGHDT and CDR2 is YYEEEE. The CDR3, as DNA: TGTGCCAGCAGCACGACTAGCGGCCTGGGCTACAATGAGCAGTTCTTC. Translated, it gives CASSTTSGLGYNEQFF. The whole variable domain, remainder taken from reference TRBV5-6 and TRBJ2-1, is DAGVTQSPTHLIKTRGQQVTLRCSPKSGHDTVSWYQQALGQGPQFIFQYYEEEERQRGNFPDRFSGHQFPNYSSELNVNALLLGDSALYLCASSTTSGLGYNEQFFGPGTRLTVL.

This rearrangement joins TRBV4-1 to TRBJ1-1, with D unclear. V lost 3 bases to trimming and J lost 1 base, with 9 bases between them. The CDR3 runs to 14 residues. Per the germline V gene, CDR1 is MGHRA and CDR2 is YSYEKL. CDR3 sequence reads: CASSHFKENTEAFF. The DNA for the CDR3 is TGCGCCAGCAGCCATTTCAAGGAGAACACTGAAGCTTTCTTT.

The chain uses TRBV14 and TRBJ1-5; no firm D call. The CDR3 consists of 13 residues. Germline loops: CDR1 SGHDN, CDR2 FVKESK. Trimming shortened V by 3 bases and J by 9 bases, and 12 bases separated the two germline ends. This CDR3 reads CASSQDTRLPQHF. CDR3 sequence (DNA): TGTGCCAGCAGCCAGGATACCCGTTTGCCCCAGCATTTT.

CDR3 loop: CASSLTWGAKNIQYF. The CDR3 bases are TGTGCCAGCAGTTTAACTTGGGGAGCCAAAAACATTCAGTACTTC. This sequence joins TRBV28 and TRBJ2-4, with no clear D. Per germline, CDR1 MDHEN and CDR2 SYDVKM. Trimming took 2 bases from V and 0 from J, leaving 8 bases between them. The CDR3 is 15 amino acids.

The chain is built from TRBV11-2 and TRBJ2-7; 9 bases agree with TRBD1. The V gene's germline CDR1 is SGHAT and CDR2 FQNNGV. The CDR3 has 15 amino acids. The junction had 6 bases not matched to a gene; V was cut back by 5 bases and J by 1 base. The DNA for the CDR3 is TGTGCCAGCAGCCGTCCCGGGACAGGGTCCTACGAGCAGTACTTC. Translated, it gives CASSRPGTGSYEQYF.

CDR3 protein: CASSFLWRLDGELFF. The DNA for the CDR3 is TGTGCCAGCAGCTTTCTATGGCGATTGGACGGGGAGCTGTTTTTT. V is TRBV7-4 and J is TRBJ2-2; no definite D call. The germline V gene encodes CDR1 SGHVT and CDR2 SQSDAQ. V was cut by 3 bases and J by 7 bases, with 15 bases left in between. CDR3 length equals 15 residues.

V is TRBV5-1 and J is TRBJ2-7, with 8 bases aligning to TRBD1. CDR1 SGHRS and CDR2 YFSETQ come from the germline V gene. The CDR3 runs 15 residues. V gave up 3 bases and J gave up 3 bases; unmatched junction bases: 8. The CDR3 protein is CASSSRDRLLYEQYF. CDR3 bases: TGCGCCAGCAGCTCCCGGGACAGGCTCCTCTACGAGCAGTACTTC.

The chain is built from TRBV30 and TRBJ2-3; 7 bases fit TRBD1. This CDR3 has 12 residues. The germline V gene encodes CDR1 GTSNPN and CDR2 SVGIG (reference sequence). V shed 8 bases and J 2 bases; nucleotides not matched to a gene: 4. The DNA of the CDR3 is TGTGCCACCGACAGGGACACAGATACGCAGTATTTT. Translation: CATDRDTDTQYF.

The chain joins TRBV13 to TRBJ1-1; TRBD1 might be the D (5 bases). The V and J ends lost 5 bases and 3 bases respectively, with 22 bases between them. From germline, CDR1 is PRHDT and CDR2 FYEKMQ (reference sequence). The CDR3 is 17 residues long. CDR3 nucleotide sequence: TGTGCCAGCAGCGCAAGTGGGGCCAACCCCGTTTACACTGAAGCTTTCTTT. It translates to CASSASGANPVYTEAFF.

This clone was counted once. The genes are TRBV5-4 and TRBJ2-1, with D perhaps TRBD2 (5 bases). The CDR3 loop spans 14 amino acids. Germline CDR1 reads SGHNT; CDR2 reads YYREEE (reference sequence). V gave up 1 base and J gave up 9 bases, with 14 bases separating them. The CDR3 spells CASSLPVGGGEQFF. The DNA for the CDR3 is TGTGCCAGCAGCTTGCCAGTGGGTGGAGGTGAGCAGTTCTTC.